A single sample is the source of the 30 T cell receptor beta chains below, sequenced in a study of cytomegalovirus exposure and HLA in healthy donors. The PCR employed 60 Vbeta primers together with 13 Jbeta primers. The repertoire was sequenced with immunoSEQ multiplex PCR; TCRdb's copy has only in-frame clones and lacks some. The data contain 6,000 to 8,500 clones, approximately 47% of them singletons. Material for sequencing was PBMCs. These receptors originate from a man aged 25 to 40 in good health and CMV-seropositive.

CDR3 bases: TGTGCCAGCAGTTACACAGGGTTACACTACACCTTC. Its protein is CASSYTGLHYTF. The gene calls are TRBV6-5 and TRBJ1-2; D perhaps matches TRBD1 (6 bases). CDR1 is MNHEY and CDR2 is SVGAGI in the germline V gene. This CDR3 has 12 residues. V gave up 2 bases and J gave up 10 bases, with 11 bases separating them.

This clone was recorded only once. CDR3 sequence reads: CASSPEAGEKLFF. The DNA for the CDR3 is TGTGCCAGCAGTCCAGAGGCAGGGGAAAAACTGTTTTTT. The J gene is TRBJ1-4, the V gene TRBV9; a weak D match, TRBD1 (5 bases). The CDR3 has 13 residues. Per germline, CDR1 SGDLS and CDR2 YYNGEE. Trimming stripped 5 bases from V and 8 bases from J, with 13 bases between.

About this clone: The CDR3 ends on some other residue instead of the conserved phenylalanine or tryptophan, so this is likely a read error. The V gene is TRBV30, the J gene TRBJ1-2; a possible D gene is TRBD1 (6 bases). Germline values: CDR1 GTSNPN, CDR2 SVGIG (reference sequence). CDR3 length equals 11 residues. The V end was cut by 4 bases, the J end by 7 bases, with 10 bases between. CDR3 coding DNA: TGTGCCTGGAACAGGGACGGTGGCTACACCGTC. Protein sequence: CAWNRDGGYTV.

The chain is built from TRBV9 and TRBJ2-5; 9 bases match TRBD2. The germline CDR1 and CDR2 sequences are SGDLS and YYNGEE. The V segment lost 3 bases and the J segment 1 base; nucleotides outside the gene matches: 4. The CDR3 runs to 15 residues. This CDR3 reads CASSASGASQETQYF. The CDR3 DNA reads TGTGCCAGCAGCGCTAGCGGGGCGTCCCAAGAGACCCAGTACTTC. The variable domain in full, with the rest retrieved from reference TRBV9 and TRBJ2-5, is DSGVTQTPKHLITATGQRVTLRCSPRSGDLSVYWYQQSLDQGLQFLIQYYNGEERAKGNILERFSAQQFPDLHSELNLSSLELGDSALYFCASSASGASQETQYFGPGTRLLVL.

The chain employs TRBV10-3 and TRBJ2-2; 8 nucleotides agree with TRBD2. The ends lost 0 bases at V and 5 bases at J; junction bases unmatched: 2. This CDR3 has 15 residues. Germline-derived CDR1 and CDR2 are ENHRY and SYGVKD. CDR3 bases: TGTGCCATCAGTGAGTCGACTAGCGTGACCGGGGAGCTGTTTTTT. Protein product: CAISESTSVTGELFF.

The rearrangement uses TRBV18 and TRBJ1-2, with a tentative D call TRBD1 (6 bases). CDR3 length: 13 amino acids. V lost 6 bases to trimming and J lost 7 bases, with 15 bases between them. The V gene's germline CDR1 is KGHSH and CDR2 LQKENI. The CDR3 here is CASSLQGWSGYTF. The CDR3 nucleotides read TGTGCCAGCTCCCTACAGGGCTGGTCTGGCTACACCTTC.

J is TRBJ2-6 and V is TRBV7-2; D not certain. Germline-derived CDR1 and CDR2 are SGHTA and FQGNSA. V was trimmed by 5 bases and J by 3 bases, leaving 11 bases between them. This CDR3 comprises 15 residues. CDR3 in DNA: TGTGCCAGCAGCCCCAGGCTGTATGGGGCCAACGTCCTGACTTTC. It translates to CASSPRLYGANVLTF.

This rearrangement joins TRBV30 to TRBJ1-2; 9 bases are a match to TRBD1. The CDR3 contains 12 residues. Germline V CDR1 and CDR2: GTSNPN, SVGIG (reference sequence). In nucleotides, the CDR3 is TGTGCGGGACAGGGAACTAACTATGGCTACACCTTC. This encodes CAGQGTNYGYTF.

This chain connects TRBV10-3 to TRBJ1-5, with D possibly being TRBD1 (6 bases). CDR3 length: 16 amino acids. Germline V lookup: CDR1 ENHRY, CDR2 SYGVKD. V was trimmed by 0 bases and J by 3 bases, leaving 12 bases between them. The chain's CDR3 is CAISESAAGVNQPQHF. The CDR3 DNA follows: TGTGCCATCAGTGAGTCTGCGGCAGGGGTCAATCAGCCCCAGCATTTT.

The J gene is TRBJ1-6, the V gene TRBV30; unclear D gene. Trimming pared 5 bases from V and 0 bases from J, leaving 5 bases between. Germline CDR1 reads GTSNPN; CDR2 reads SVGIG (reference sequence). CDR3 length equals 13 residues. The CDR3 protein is CAWGVSYNSPLHF. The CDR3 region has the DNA TGTGCCTGGGGAGTCTCCTATAATTCACCCCTCCACTTT. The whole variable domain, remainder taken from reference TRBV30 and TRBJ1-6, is SQTIHQWPATLVQPVGSPLSLECTVEGTSNPNLYWYRQAAGRGLQLLFYSVGIGQISSEVPQNLSASRPQDRQFILSSKKLLLSDSGFYLCAWGVSYNSPLHFGNGTRLTVT.

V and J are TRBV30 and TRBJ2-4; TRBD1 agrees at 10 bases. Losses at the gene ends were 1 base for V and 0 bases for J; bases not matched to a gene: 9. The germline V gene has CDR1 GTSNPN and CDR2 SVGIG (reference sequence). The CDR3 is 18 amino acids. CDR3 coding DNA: TGTGCCTGGAGTGAAGGGACAGGGGCTTCTCTAGCCAAAAACATTCAGTACTTC. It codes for CAWSEGTGASLAKNIQYF.

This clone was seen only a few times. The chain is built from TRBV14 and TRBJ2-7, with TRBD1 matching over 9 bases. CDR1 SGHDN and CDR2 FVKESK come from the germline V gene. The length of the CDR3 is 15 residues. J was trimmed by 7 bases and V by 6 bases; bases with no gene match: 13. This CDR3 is CASRLSGQGLDEQYF. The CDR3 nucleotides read TGTGCCAGCAGACTTAGTGGACAGGGGCTAGATGAGCAGTACTTC.

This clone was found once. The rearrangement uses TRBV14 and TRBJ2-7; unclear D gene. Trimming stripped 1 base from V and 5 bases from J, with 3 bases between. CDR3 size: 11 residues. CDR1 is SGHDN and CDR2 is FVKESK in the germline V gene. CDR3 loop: CASSQVNEQYF. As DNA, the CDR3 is TGTGCCAGCAGCCAAGTTAACGAGCAGTACTTC.

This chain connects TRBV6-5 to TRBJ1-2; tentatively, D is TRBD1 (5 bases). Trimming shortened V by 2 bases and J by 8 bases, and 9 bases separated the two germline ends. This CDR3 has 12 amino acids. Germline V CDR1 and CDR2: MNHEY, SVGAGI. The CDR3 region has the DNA TGTGCCAGCAGTTACGCGGGGGAGGGCTACACCTTC. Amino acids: CASSYAGEGYTF.

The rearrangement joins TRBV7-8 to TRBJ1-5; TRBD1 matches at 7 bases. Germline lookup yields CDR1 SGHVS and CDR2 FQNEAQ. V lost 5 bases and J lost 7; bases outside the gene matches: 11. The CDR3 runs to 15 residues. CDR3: CASSTTQGPSQPQHF. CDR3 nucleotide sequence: TGTGCCAGCAGCACCACACAGGGGCCCAGCCAGCCCCAGCATTTT.

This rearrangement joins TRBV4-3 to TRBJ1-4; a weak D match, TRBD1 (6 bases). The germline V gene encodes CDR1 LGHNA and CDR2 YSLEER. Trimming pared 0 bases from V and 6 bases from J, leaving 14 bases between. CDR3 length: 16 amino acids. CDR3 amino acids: CASSQDEGRTDEKLFF. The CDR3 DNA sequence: TGCGCCAGCAGCCAAGATGAGGGAAGGACAGATGAAAAACTGTTTTTT.

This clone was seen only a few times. CDR3 sequence (DNA): TGTGCCTGGAGTCGGGACAGGGGGAATCCTGGGGCCAACGTCCTGACTTTC. Its translation is CAWSRDRGNPGANVLTF. The chain carries TRBV30 and TRBJ2-6; TRBD1 matches 11 bases. The CDR3 totals 17 residues. J was trimmed by 2 bases and V by 2 bases; bases with no gene match: 5. Germline V CDR1 and CDR2: GTSNPN, SVGIG (reference sequence).

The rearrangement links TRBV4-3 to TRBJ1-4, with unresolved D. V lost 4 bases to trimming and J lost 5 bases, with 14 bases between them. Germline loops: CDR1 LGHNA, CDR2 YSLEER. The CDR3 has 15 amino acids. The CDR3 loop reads CASSRSGGRNEKLFF. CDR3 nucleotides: TGCGCCAGCAGCCGGTCGGGTGGCCGGAATGAAAAACTGTTTTTT.

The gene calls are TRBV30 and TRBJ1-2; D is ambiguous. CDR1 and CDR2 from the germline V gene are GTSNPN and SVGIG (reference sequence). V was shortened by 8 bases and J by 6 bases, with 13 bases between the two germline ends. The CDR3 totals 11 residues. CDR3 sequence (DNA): TGTGCCCATCCCTCCAGTAATGGCTACACCTTC. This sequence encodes CAHPSSNGYTF.

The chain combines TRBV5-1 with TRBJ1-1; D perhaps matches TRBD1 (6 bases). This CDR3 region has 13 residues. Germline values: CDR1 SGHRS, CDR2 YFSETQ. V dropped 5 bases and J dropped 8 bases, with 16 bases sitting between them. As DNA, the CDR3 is TGCGCCAGCAGGGAGACAGGTAGGGCCGAAGCTTTCTTT. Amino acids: CASRETGRAEAFF.

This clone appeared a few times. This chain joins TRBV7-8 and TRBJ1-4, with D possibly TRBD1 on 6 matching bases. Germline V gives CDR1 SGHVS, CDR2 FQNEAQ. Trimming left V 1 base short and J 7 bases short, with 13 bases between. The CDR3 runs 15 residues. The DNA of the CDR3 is TGTGCCAGCAGCTTAGTTAGGACAGCACCTGAAAAACTGTTTTTT. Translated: CASSLVRTAPEKLFF.

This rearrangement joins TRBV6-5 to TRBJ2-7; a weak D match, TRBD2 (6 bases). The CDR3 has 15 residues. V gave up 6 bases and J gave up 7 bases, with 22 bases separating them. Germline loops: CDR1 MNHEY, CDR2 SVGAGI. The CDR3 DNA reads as TGTGCCAGCAGCGGTTTGGGTGCCCAGGAGGGGGAGCAGTACTTC. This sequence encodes CASSGLGAQEGEQYF.

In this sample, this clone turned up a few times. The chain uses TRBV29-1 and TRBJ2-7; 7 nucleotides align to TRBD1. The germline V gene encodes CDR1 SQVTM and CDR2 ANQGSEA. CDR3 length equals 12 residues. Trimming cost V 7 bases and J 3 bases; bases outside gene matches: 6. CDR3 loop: CSGQGVGYEQYF. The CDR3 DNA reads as TGCAGCGGCCAGGGGGTTGGCTACGAGCAGTACTTC.

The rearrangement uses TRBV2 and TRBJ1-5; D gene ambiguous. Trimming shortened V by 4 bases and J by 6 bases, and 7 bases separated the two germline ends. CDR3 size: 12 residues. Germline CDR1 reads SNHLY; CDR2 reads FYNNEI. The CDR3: CASSGEAQPQHF. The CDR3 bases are TGTGCCAGCAGTGGGGAGGCTCAGCCCCAGCATTTT.

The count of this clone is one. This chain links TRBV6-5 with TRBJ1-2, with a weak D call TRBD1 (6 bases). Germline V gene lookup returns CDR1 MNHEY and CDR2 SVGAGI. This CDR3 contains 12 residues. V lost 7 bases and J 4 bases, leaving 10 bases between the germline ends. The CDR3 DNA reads TGTGCCAGCATGGGAGGGGGCTATGGCTACACCTTC. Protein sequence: CASMGGGYGYTF.

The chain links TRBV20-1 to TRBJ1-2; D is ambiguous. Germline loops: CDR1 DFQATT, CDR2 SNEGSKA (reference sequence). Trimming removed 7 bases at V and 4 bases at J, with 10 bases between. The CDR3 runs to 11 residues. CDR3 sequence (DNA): TGCAGTGTTGAGGAACCCTATGGCTACACCTTC. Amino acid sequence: CSVEEPYGYTF.

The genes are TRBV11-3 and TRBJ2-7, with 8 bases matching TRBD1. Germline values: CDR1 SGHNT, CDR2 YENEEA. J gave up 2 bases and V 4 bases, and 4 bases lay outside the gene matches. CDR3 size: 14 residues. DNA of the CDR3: TGTGCCAGCAGCTCATCGGACAGGGCCTACGAGCAGTACTTC. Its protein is CASSSSDRAYEQYF.

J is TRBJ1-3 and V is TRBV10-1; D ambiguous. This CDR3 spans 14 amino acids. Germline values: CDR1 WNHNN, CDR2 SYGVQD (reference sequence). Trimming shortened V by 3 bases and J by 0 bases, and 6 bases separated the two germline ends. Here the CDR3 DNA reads TGCGCCAGCAGTGACGAGAGCTCTGGAAACACCATATATTTT. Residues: CASSDESSGNTIYF.

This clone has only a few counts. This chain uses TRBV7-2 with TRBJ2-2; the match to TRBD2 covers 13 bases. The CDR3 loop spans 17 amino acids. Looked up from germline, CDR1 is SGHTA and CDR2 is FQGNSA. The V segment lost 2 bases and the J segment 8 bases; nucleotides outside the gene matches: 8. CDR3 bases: TGTGCCAGCAGCTTACTTGGACTAGCGGGAGATAAGGGGGAGCTGTTTTTT. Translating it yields CASSLLGLAGDKGELFF.

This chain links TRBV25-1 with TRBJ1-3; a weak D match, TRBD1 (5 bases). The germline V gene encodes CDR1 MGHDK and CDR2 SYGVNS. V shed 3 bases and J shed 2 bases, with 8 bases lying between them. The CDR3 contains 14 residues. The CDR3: CASSDGGPGNTIYF. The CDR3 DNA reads TGTGCCAGCAGTGACGGGGGACCTGGAAACACCATATATTTT. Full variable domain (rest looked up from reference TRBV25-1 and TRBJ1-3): EADIYQTPRYLVIGTGKKITLECSQTMGHDKMYWYQQDPGMELHLIHYSYGVNSTEKGDLSSESTVSRIRTEHFPLTLESARPSHTSQYLCASSDGGPGNTIYFGEGSWLTVV.